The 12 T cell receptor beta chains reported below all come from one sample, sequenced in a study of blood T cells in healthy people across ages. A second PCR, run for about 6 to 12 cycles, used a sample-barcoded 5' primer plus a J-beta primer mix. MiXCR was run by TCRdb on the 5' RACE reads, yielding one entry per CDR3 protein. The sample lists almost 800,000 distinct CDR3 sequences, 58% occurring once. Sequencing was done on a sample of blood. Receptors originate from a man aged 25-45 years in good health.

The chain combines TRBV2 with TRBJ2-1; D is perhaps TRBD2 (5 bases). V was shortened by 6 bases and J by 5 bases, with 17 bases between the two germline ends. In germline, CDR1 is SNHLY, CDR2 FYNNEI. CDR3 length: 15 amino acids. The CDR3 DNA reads TGTGCCAGCAGGGGGTCGAAGACTACGAACAATGAGCAGTTCTTC. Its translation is CASRGSKTTNNEQFF.

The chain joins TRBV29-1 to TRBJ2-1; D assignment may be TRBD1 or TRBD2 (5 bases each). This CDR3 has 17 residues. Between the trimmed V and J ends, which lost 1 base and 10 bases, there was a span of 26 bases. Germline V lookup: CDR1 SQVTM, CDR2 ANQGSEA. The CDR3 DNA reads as TGCAGCGTTGAAGGAGCGGTCCAGGGTCCTCAACTCGGCGAGCAGTTCTTC. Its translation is CSVEGAVQGPQLGEQFF.

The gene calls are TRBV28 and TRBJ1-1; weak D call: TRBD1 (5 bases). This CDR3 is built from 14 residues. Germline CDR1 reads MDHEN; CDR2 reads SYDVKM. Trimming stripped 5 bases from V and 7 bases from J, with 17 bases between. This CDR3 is CASSDIGAVNEAFF. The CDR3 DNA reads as TGTGCCAGCAGTGATATAGGGGCGGTCAATGAAGCTTTCTTT.

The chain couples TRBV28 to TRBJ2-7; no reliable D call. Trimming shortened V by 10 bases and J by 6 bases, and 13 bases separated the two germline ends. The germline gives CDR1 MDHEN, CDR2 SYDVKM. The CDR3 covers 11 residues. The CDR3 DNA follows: TGTGCCACCGACAATCGGATCGAGCAGTACTTC. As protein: CATDNRIEQYF.

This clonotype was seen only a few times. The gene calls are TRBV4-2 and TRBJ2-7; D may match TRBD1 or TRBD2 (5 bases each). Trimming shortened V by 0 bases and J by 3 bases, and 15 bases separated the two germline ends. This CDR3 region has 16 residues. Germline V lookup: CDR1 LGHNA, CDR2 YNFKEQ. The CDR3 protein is CASSQDDSGRFYEQYF. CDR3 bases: TGTGCCAGCAGCCAAGATGACAGCGGAAGGTTCTACGAGCAGTACTTC.

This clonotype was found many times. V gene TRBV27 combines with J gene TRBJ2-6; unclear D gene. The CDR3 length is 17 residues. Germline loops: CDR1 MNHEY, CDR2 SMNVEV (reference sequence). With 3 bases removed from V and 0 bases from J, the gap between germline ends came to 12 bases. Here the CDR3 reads CASSLIGRISGANVLTF. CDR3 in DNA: TGTGCCAGCAGTTTGATAGGCCGCATCTCTGGGGCCAACGTCCTGACTTTC.

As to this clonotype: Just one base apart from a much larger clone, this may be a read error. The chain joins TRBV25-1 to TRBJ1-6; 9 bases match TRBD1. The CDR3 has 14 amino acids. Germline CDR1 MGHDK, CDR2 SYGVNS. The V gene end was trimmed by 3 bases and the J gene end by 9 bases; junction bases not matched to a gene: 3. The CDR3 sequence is CASSEDRGSSPLHF. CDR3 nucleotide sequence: TGTGCCAGCAGTGAGGACAGGGGTAGTTCACCCCTCCACTTT.

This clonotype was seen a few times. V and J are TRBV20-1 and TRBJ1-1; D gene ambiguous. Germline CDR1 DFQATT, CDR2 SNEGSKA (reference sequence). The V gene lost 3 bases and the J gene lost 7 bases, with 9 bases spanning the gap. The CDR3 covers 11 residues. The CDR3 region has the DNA TGCAGTGCTAGTGGGGAGCTTGAAGCTTTCTTT. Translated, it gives CSASGELEAFF.

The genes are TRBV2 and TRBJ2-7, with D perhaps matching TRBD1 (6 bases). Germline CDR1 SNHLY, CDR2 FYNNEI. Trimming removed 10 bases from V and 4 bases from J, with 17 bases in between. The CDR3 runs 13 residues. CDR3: CAIRGLEGYEQYF. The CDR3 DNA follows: TGTGCCATCAGGGGCTTAGAGGGGTACGAGCAGTACTTC.

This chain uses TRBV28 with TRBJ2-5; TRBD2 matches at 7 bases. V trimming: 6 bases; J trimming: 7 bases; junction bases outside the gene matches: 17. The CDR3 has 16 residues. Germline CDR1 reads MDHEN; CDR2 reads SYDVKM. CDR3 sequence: CASSPSLSGMAPTQYF. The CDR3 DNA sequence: TGTGCCAGCAGCCCCAGCTTGAGCGGGATGGCCCCGACCCAGTACTTC. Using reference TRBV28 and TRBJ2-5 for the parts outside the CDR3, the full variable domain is DVKVTQSSRYLVKRTGEKVFLECVQDMDHENMFWYRQDPGLGLRLIYFSYDVKMKEKGDIPEGYSVSREKKERFSLILESASTNQTSMYLCASSPSLSGMAPTQYFGPGTRLLVL.

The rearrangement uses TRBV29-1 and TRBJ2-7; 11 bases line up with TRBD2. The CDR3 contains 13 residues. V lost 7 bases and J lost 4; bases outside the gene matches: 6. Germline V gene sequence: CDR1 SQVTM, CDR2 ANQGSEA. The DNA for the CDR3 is TGCAGCGCGCGAACTAGCGGGGGATACGAGCAGTACTTC. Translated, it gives CSARTSGGYEQYF.

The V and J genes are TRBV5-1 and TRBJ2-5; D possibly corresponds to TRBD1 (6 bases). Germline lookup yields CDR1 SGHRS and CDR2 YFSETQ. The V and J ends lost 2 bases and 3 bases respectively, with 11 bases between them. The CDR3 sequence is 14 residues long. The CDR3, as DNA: TGCGCCAGCAGCTTCGGACAGCGCGAAGAGACCCAGTACTTC. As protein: CASSFGQREETQYF.